Listed below are T cell receptor beta chains from one sample, sequenced in a study of blood T cell repertoires in COVID-19. Libraries were prepared by immunoSEQ multiplex PCR; TCRdb keeps only in-frame clonotypes and omits some of them. This sample has 150,000 to 200,000 clones; roughly nine tenths occur once, and the top ten carry roughly 3.4%. Sequenced sample: peripheral blood. Source of these receptors: a man in his 70s with acute or convalescent COVID-19. CDR3s include the opening cysteine and the closing phenylalanine or tryptophan. The order of the fields is D gene, clone size, J gene, V gene, CDR3 DNA, CDR3 protein. The D gene is left open where the match is weak. The size of a clone is reported for some rows only, either as once, few or many, or as a class for expanded clones.

NA	NA	TRBJ2-2	TRBV5-3	TGTGCCAGAAGCGGGCCCCGAAGGTTTGCGGGGAACACCGGGGAGCTGTTTTTT	CARSGPRRFAGNTGELFF
NA	few	TRBJ1-3	TRBV27	TGTGCCAGCAGGGACGGGGTGGGGAGTGGAAACACCATATATTTT	CASRDGVGSGNTIYF
NA	once	TRBJ2-3	TRBV4-3	TGCGCCAGCAGCCTCGCGGGCTACACAGATACGCAGTATTTT	CASSLAGYTDTQYF
TRBD1	NA	TRBJ1-2	TRBV6-5	TGTGCCAGCAGCCGGGGACAGGGGGCAGGAGGCTACACCTTC	CASSRGQGAGGYTF
TRBD1	NA	TRBJ2-7	TRBV6-5	TGTGCCAGCAGCAGGGACAGGGGCCACTACGAGCAGTACTTC	CASSRDRGHYEQYF
NA	NA	TRBJ2-2	TRBV7-9	TGTGCCAGCAGCTTAGCCGTCTTCTCCGGGGAGCTGTTTTTT	CASSLAVFSGELFF
NA	NA	TRBJ1-1	TRBV7-2	TGTGCCAGCAGCTTAGACACCCAAACTGAAGCTTTCTTT	CASSLDTQTEAFF
TRBD1	few	TRBJ2-7	TRBV4-2	TGTGCCAGCAGCCAGAGGACAGGTAATAGCTACGAGCAGTACTTC	CASSQRTGNSYEQYF
NA	NA	TRBJ2-2	TRBV4-1	TGCGCCAGCAGCCTACCTACTTGGGGAGCTAGAGAGCTGTTTTTT	CASSLPTWGARELFF
TRBD1	NA	TRBJ1-1	TRBV5-6	TGTGCCAGCAGCTGGGGGACAGCTGAAGCTTTCTTT	CASSWGTAEAFF
TRBD1	once	TRBJ1-1	TRBV5-1	TGCGCCAGCAGCTCCCTTCCGGGACAGGCCTACTTTGAAGCTTTCTTT	CASSSLPGQAYFEAFF
NA	NA	TRBJ2-3	TRBV24-1	TGTGCCACCAGTGATTACGGACAGAACCCCACAGATACGCAGTATTTT	CATSDYGQNPTDTQYF
TRBD2	NA	TRBJ2-2	TRBV7-2	TGTGCCAGCAGCTACTTGACTAGCGGGGGGACCGGGGAGCTGTTTTTT	CASSYLTSGGTGELFF
TRBD1	once	TRBJ2-7	TRBV7-2	TGTGCCAGCAGCTTAGGGACAGGGATTGGCTACGAGCAGTACTTC	CASSLGTGIGYEQYF
NA	NA	TRBJ1-6	TRBV19	TGTGCCAGTAGTATCGATAATTCACCCCTCCACTTT	CASSIDNSPLHF
TRBD1	NA	TRBJ2-7	TRBV5-6	TGTGCCAGCAGCGTTGACAGGGGGCCACCCTACGAGCAGTACTTC	CASSVDRGPPYEQYF
NA	once	TRBJ1-5	TRBV5-1	TGCGCCAGCAGCTTTCTTTCCCGGGACGGGGGCCAGCATTTT	CASSFLSRDGGQHF
NA	NA	TRBJ2-1	TRBV28	TGTGCCAGCAGTTTAAGTTCGGAACAGGTTGAGCAGTTCTTC	CASSLSSEQVEQFF
TRBD2	NA	TRBJ2-1	TRBV24-1	TGTGCCACCAGTGCGACTAGCGGGAGAAATGAAAATGAGCAGTTCTTC	CATSATSGRNENEQFF
NA	NA	TRBJ2-7	TRBV27	TGTGCCAGCAGCCGACGACAGGAACCAACCTACGAGCAGTACTTC	CASSRRQEPTYEQYF
NA	NA	TRBJ1-1	TRBV14	TGTGCCAGCAGCCAAGACGTGAACACTGAAGCTTTCTTT	CASSQDVNTEAFF
NA	NA	TRBJ2-7	TRBV5-1	TGCGCCAGCAGCTTGGACCGACAGGAGCAGTACTTC	CASSLDRQEQYF
NA	NA	TRBJ1-1	TRBV6-5	TGTGCCAGCAGTTACTCGGGGACATTGAACACTGAAGCTTTCTTT	CASSYSGTLNTEAFF
TRBD1	NA	TRBJ1-4	TRBV28	TGTGCCAGCAGTTCCGGGACAGTCAACGAAAAACTGTTTTTT	CASSSGTVNEKLFF
TRBD2	NA	TRBJ2-2	TRBV28	TGTGCCAGCAGTTTGCTACTAGCGGGAGCGGTCGGGGAGCTGTTTTTT	CASSLLLAGAVGELFF
NA	NA	TRBJ2-1	TRBV27	TGTGCCAGCAGTTTTCAGGGCACGAGGCCTGAGCAGTTCTTC	CASSFQGTRPEQFF
NA	NA	TRBJ1-2	TRBV19	TGTGCCACCTCTTCTTATGGCTACACCTTC	CATSSYGYTF
NA	NA	TRBJ1-2	TRBV7-3	TGTGCCAGCAGCTTATCATCAGGGGACGGCTACACCTTC	CASSLSSGDGYTF